This TCR beta chain was identified in a study of beta chain features in type 1 diabetes (dated by TCRdb to 2016 to 2019). About the investigation overall: Patients and healthy donors did not differ in mean age, gender distribution, total cell number or subset yield. In the study, recently diagnosed type 1 diabetes patients and matched healthy donors were compared on the TCRB repertoires of their sorted circulating CD4+ T cell subsets. Regulatory and stem cell-like memory subsets were obtained from only 8 patients and about 8 healthy donors, while naive and central memory subsets were obtained from all 30 or so donors. Across all samples, fewer than 130 million sorted cells were examined, and cell number per subset correlated strongly with RNA yield.

Overall study results and their limits: In all four CD4+ subsets, TCRB CDR3 length was moderately but significantly shorter in type 1 diabetes patients. HLA sub-analyses involved small numbers of individuals, so any influence of HLA type on TCRB rearrangement remained unresolved. The naive, central memory and regulatory TCRB repertoires appeared to resemble one another more closely among patients than among healthy donors. At VDJ recombination sites, patients with type 1 diabetes made fewer insertions and deleted more nucleotides, a pattern implying thymic rearrangement abnormalities. Shorter templates might be favored by PCR, yet because patient and control samples were amplified and corrected together, any such skew would affect both groups equally. Because cDNA was sequenced instead of genomic DNA, activated cells with high expression could be over-represented, although the groups did not differ in activation or CD3 levels.

Trimming removed 4 bases from V and 0 bases from J; the gene matches leave 9 bases unexplained. The CDR3 starts with the cysteine, ends with the phenylalanine, and has 16 residues. The CDR3 DNA has 48 bases and is translated from base 1. The germline V gene supplies CDR1 MGHDK and CDR2 SYGVNS. The entire amount of isolated RNA was reverse transcribed using the High Capacity cDNA Reverse Transcription Kit, so the sequenced TCRB transcripts were expressed ones. Deep immunoSEQ sequencing was performed on naive, central memory and regulatory T cell samples, with an average of roughly 4 million total reads per sample. Sorted cells were lysed in RLT buffer and RNA was extracted with DNase-treated RNeasy Micro or Mini kits, depending on cell number. Each cell subset was processed separately to prevent cross-contamination, with patient and healthy donor samples processed together. The immunoSEQ multiplex PCR was used to amplify TCRB sequences from cDNA, yielding 87-bp fragments that span the CDR3 region. Amplicons were sequenced on the Illumina HiSeq platform. Concerning the study's data processing: PCR bias was corrected computationally using synthetic template baselines, and reads within Hamming distance 2 were collapsed, with unmergeable singletons discarded. By aligning reads against IMGT, V, D and J genes, CDR3 length, and insertions or deletions at six rearrangement sites were assigned. Within each subset, clonotype counts were normalized to the number of sorted cells before true diversity and Gini coefficients were calculated with the tcR R package. The overlap coefficient, calculated on TCRB nucleotide sequences, was used to measure repertoire sharing. As a proxy for the pre-selection repertoire, out-of-frame TCRB sequences from naive cells were analyzed. Entries here come from immuneACCESS through TCRdb and include only in-frame sequences with V and J called. Some clones fail to appear in such tables; in the studies checked, an unresolved V gene covers under half of the shortfall, and the cause of the remainder is unknown. V, J and clone size are taken as reported in that table, and D and trimming were inferred from the DNA itself. For this sample there are around 140,000 clones; 10% appear just once. In total, the top ten clones hold less than 1.5% of the sample.

Each donor gave one peripheral blood draw, roughly 110 mL on average, collected into heparinised tubes. A BD FACSAria II was used to sort naive, central memory, regulatory and stem cell-like memory CD4+ T cells with a panel that included CD45RO, CCR7, CD25, CD127, CD95 and CD27. Every sorted population had a purity above 98%. PBMCs were separated immediately by Lymphoprep density gradient centrifugation and were stained directly, without being cultured. Samples were stained and sorted in pairs, with one healthy donor and one patient per experiment, so that batch effects were minimized. On this clone itself: No cognate antigen has been identified for it. Nothing much larger sits one base from this clone, and base qualities are not available.

The rearrangement joined TRBV25-1 to TRBJ2-7; the central 7 bases match TRBD1. The sample was naive CD4+ T cells from blood. What the cell subset or site label conveys for this sample: true naive CD4+ T cells. This TCR derives from a man younger than 35 in good health. The nucleotide sequence is TGTGCCAGCAGTGCGGGACAGCGTAGGAGCTCCTACGAGCAGTACTTC. This encodes CASSAGQRRSSYEQYF.